These 16 T cell receptor beta chains originate from one sample sequenced in a study of shared clonotypes between healthy human individuals (TCRdb year 2020). The library was made by the immunoSEQ multiplex PCR assay. The immuneACCESS repertoire file appears here via TCRdb, limited to in-frame rearrangements. These files lack a portion of the clones; in checked studies, under half of the deficit traces to unresolved V genes, and the cause of the others is not known. The sample yields some 1 million clones; about three quarters were counted once. Jointly, the top ten make up less than 1.5% of the sample. Source material: memory CD4+ T cells sorted from blood. The sample's cell subset or site label, in plain terms: CD45RA-negative fraction. All receptors derive from a man aged 18 to 29 in good health.

The count of this clone is one. The chain recombines TRBV6-1 with TRBJ2-7; D unresolved. The germline gives CDR1 MNHNS, CDR2 SASEGT. This CDR3 region has 15 residues. The ends were cut back, 7 bases at V and 1 base at J, with 17 bases in the middle. CDR3 sequence reads: CASTRIGSPSYEQYF. CDR3 in DNA: TGTGCCAGCACGAGGATCGGTAGCCCATCCTACGAGCAGTACTTC.

The gene calls are TRBV2 and TRBJ1-5, with TRBD1 as a possible D gene (6 bases). Per germline, CDR1 SNHLY and CDR2 FYNNEI. The CDR3 contains 13 residues. The V and J ends lost 7 bases and 5 bases respectively, with 12 bases between them. CDR3 protein: CASTRDKDQPQHF. The CDR3, as DNA: TGTGCCAGCACTCGGGACAAAGATCAGCCCCAGCATTTT. Using reference TRBV2 and TRBJ1-5 for the parts outside the CDR3, the full variable domain is EPEVTQTPSHQVTQMGQEVILRCVPISNHLYFYWYRQILGQKVEFLVSFYNNEISEKSEIFDDQFSVERPDGSNFTLKIRSTKLEDSAMYFCASTRDKDQPQHFGDGTRLSIL.

V and J are TRBV5-1 and TRBJ2-3; 11 bases are a match to TRBD2. Losses at the gene ends were 4 bases for V and 5 bases for J; bases not matched to a gene: 6. CDR3 size: 15 residues. CDR1 SGHRS and CDR2 YFSETQ come from the germline V gene. This CDR3 is CASSQTSGIQDTQYF. CDR3 nucleotides: TGCGCCAGCAGCCAGACTAGCGGGATCCAAGATACGCAGTATTTT. The full variable domain, in which reference TRBV5-1 and TRBJ2-3 provide the parts outside the CDR3, is KAGVTQTPRYLIKTRGQQVTLSCSPISGHRSVSWYQQTPGQGLQFLFEYFSETQRNKGNFPGRFSGRQFSNSRSEMNVSTLELGDSALYLCASSQTSGIQDTQYFGPGTRLTVL.

This clone was counted once. This chain connects TRBV9 to TRBJ1-3; maybe TRBD1 (6 bases). The germline V and J ends were trimmed by 4 bases and 4 bases, with 12 bases remaining between them. Germline lookup yields CDR1 SGDLS and CDR2 YYNGEE. The CDR3 spans 14 residues. The CDR3 coding sequence is TGTGCCAGCAGCCCTACAGGGATGGGAAACACCATATATTTT. Translating it yields CASSPTGMGNTIYF.

The V and J genes are TRBV28 and TRBJ1-2, with a weak D call TRBD1 (6 bases). V was cut by 5 bases and J by 7 bases, with 14 bases left in between. The CDR3 length is 13 residues. Germline V gives CDR1 MDHEN, CDR2 SYDVKM. The CDR3 DNA is TGTGCCAGCAGTATTGACCCGGGGGCTGGCTACACCTTC. Translating it yields CASSIDPGAGYTF.

This clone was seen once. This chain links TRBV11-3 with TRBJ2-5; D unclear. Trimming pared 2 bases from V and 5 bases from J, leaving 15 bases between. CDR3 length: 15 residues. Germline lookup yields CDR1 SGHNT and CDR2 YENEEA. The CDR3 DNA reads as TGTGCCAGCAGCTTACGGCTCGGAGATACGGAGACCCAGTACTTC. Encoded protein: CASSLRLGDTETQYF.

The J gene is TRBJ1-1, the V gene TRBV30; no definite D call. Trimming shortened V by 4 bases and J by 5 bases, and 14 bases separated the two germline ends. Germline V gene sequence: CDR1 GTSNPN, CDR2 SVGIG (reference sequence). The CDR3 extends over 13 amino acids. The CDR3 nucleotides read TGTGCCTGGATTTCCCCGCTCCGGACTGAAGCTTTCTTT. This translates into CAWISPLRTEAFF.

This clone was recorded at least ten times. The chain links TRBV6-6 to TRBJ2-7; D not resolved. Trimming shortened V by 6 bases and J by 12 bases, and 18 bases separated the two germline ends. Germline CDR1 MNHNY, CDR2 SVGAGI (reference sequence). The CDR3 is 12 residues long. CDR3 sequence: CASSQDQPIWYF. DNA for the CDR3: TGTGCCAGCAGCCAGGACCAGCCGATCTGGTACTTC.

With respect to this clone: A read error is possible here, since a much larger clone lies one base away. V gene TRBV7-8 combines with J gene TRBJ2-5, with D tentatively TRBD1 (5 bases). Trimming pared 5 bases from V and 2 bases from J, leaving 9 bases between. The CDR3 has 13 residues. Germline V CDR1 and CDR2: SGHVS, FQNEAQ. CDR3 nucleotides: TGTGCCAGCAGCCCTGACAGTCAAGAGACCCAGTACTTC. This sequence encodes CASSPDSQETQYF.

Only a few counts were recorded for this clone. V gene TRBV6-5 combines with J gene TRBJ2-1; a possible D gene is TRBD2 (6 bases). The V end was cut by 5 bases, the J end by 4 bases, with 15 bases between. CDR1 is MNHEY and CDR2 is SVGAGI in the germline V gene. This CDR3 has 15 residues. CDR3 coding DNA: TGTGCCAGCAGTACTAGCTACTCATCTTACAATGAGCAGTTCTTC. Translation gives CASSTSYSSYNEQFF.

J is TRBJ1-1 and V is TRBV2, with D uncertain. V lost 6 bases and J 8 bases, leaving 10 bases between the germline ends. In germline, CDR1 is SNHLY, CDR2 FYNNEI. CDR3 length: 11 residues. The CDR3 loop reads CASSTHVEAFF. DNA for the CDR3: TGTGCCAGCAGCACACACGTCGAAGCTTTCTTT.

This chain uses TRBV9 with TRBJ1-3; D unresolved. V gave up 5 bases and J gave up 4 bases, with 13 bases separating them. Germline V lookup: CDR1 SGDLS, CDR2 YYNGEE. The CDR3 totals 14 residues. In nucleotides, the CDR3 is TGTGCCAGCAGTGGCCGACCCGCCGGAAACACCATATATTTT. Translated: CASSGRPAGNTIYF. Variable domain in full (rest from reference TRBV9 and TRBJ1-3): DSGVTQTPKHLITATGQRVTLRCSPRSGDLSVYWYQQSLDQGLQFLIQYYNGEERAKGNILERFSAQQFPDLHSELNLSSLELGDSALYFCASSGRPAGNTIYFGEGSWLTVV.

On this clone: The junction differs from germline at one of its ends, possibly a read error. J is TRBJ2-1 and V is TRBV10-3; TRBD1 matches 9 bases. The length of the CDR3 is 16 residues. Germline lookup yields CDR1 ENHRY and CDR2 SYGVKD. DNA of the CDR3: TGTGCCATCAGCGAGTCGAATACAGGGGGCAACAATGAGCAGTTCTTC. Translating gives CAISESNTGGNNEQFF.

The table lists this clone with a count of one. The rearrangement links TRBV10-3 to TRBJ2-2; tentatively, D is TRBD1 (6 bases). The CDR3 extends over 14 amino acids. CDR1 and CDR2 (germline): ENHRY, SYGVKD. V was clipped by 4 bases and J by 3 bases, with 9 bases between them. CDR3 loop: CAISGTEYTGELFF. The CDR3, as DNA: TGTGCCATCAGTGGGACAGAATACACCGGGGAGCTGTTTTTT.

The chain recombines TRBV9 with TRBJ2-3; TRBD2 aligns across 8 bases. This CDR3 has 17 amino acids. V dropped 4 bases and J dropped 0; count of bases not matched to a gene: 10. Germline lookup yields CDR1 SGDLS and CDR2 YYNGEE. CDR3 nucleotide sequence: TGTGCCAGCAGCCCTCACCCCGGCGGGGGGAGCACAGATACGCAGTATTTT. Translating it yields CASSPHPGGGSTDTQYF.

The chain joins TRBV29-1 to TRBJ1-2, with 9 positions matching TRBD1. Germline CDR1 is SQVTM and CDR2 is ANQGSEA. Losses at the gene ends were 4 bases for V and 5 bases for J; bases not matched to a gene: 17. This CDR3 spans 17 amino acids. Written as DNA, the CDR3 is TGCAGCGTTGGTGGCTCGACTGACGCGGGACAGGGATATGGCTACACCTTC. Its translation is CSVGGSTDAGQGYGYTF.